This T cell receptor beta chain is from a study of neoadjuvant nivolumab and ipilimumab in lung cancer. About the study: The combination arm added day-1 ipilimumab 1 mg/kg to nivolumab 3 mg/kg on days 1, 15, 29.

Notes on this clone: Its antigen is currently unknown.

The method was immunoSEQ multiplex PCR; TCRdb's version includes in-frame clones alone and lacks a portion of them. Here the sample spans 10,000 to 15,000 clones, 90% to 96% being singletons. Overall study results and limits: Pretherapy blood TCR richness correlated positively with resected tumor richness. Only a single major-pathologic-response sample was available for clonality analysis.

Trimming pared 9 bases from V and 5 bases from J, leaving 16 bases between. The CDR3 length is 13 residues. The germline CDR1 and CDR2 sequences are SNHLY and FYNNEI. Sequenced material: peripheral blood, taken after neoadjuvant nivolumab, alone or with ipilimumab, at or shortly before surgery. The TCR was taken from an adult with non-small cell lung cancer. The chain couples TRBV2 to TRBJ2-5; D is uncertain. The CDR3 DNA reads as TGTGCCAGTTTTGATCTTTTGGGGGAGACCCAGTACTTC. Amino acids: CASFDLLGETQYF.